This record looks at one T cell receptor (beta chain) sequence and its context. Antigen unknown. An end of the junction differs from the germline gene, which may be a read error. The primer mix had 60 Vbeta and 13 Jbeta primers. Sequencing used immunoSEQ multiplex PCR; TCRdb keeps in-frame clones, though not all of them. This sample yields more than 50,000 clones, of which 77% are seen a single time; around 2.5% belongs to the top ten. This sample was included in a study of cytomegalovirus exposure and HLA in healthy donors. Study background: Earlier work reported 100 million or so unique TCR beta sequences from about 180 million T cells. Study-level points and caveats: Per a later analysis, HLA-associated TCR beta chains showed more clonal expansion than other, equally common TCR beta chains. A later analysis showed TCR association rates differing by HLA locus, peaking at DRB1 and lowest at HLA-C. Several of the most significant clusters were apparently associated with common viral pathogens in a later analysis.

This CDR3 is 14 amino acids long. CDR1 is SGDLS, CDR2 YYNGEE, per germline. The chain recombines TRBV9 with TRBJ1-5; D is unresolved. This sequence originates from a female donor in good health and CMV-seronegative. Sequences were obtained from PBMCs. CDR3 sequence (DNA): TGTGCCAGCAGCGTAGGACTGAGCAGTCAGCCCCAGCATTTT. Its translation is CASSVGLSSQPQHF.